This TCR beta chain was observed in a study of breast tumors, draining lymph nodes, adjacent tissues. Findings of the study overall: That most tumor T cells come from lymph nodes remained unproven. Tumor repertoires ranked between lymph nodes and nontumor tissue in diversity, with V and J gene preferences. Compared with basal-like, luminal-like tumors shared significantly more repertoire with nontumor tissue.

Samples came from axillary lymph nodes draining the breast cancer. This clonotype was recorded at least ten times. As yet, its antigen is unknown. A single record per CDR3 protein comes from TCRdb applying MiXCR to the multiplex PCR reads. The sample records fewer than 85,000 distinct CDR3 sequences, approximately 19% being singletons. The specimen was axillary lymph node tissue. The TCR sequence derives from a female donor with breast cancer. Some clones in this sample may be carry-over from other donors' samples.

CDR3 loop: CAWSRAWNQPQHF. CDR3 in DNA: TGTGCCTGGAGTAGGGCTTGGAATCAGCCCCAGCATTTT. The chain joins TRBV30 to TRBJ1-5; D gene unclear. The CDR3 contains 13 residues. Germline V gene data show CDR1 as GTSNPN and CDR2 as SVGIG (reference sequence). Trimming removed 2 bases from V and 4 bases from J, with 9 bases in between.